This is a list of T cell receptor beta chains from one sample in a study. TCRdb reprocessed the RT-PCR reads via MiXCR and lists one record per CDR3 protein. The sample has more than 550,000 distinct CDR3 sequences, 13% to 15% seen once; the top ten hold around 3.3%. The specimen sequenced was memory CD4+ T cells from blood. These receptors all come from a female donor in good health, serving as a healthy control. CDR3s include the opening cysteine and the closing phenylalanine or tryptophan. The size of a clone is reported for some rows only, either as once, few or many, or as a class for expanded clones.

v_gene: TRBV6-1
j_gene: TRBJ1-5
abundance: few
CDR3aa: CASSEGTFGNQPQHF

v_gene: TRBV5-1
j_gene: TRBJ2-2
abundance: NA
CDR3aa: CASRYRPGLAGVGNTGELFF

v_gene: TRBV2
j_gene: TRBJ1-4
abundance: many
CDR3aa: CATSLGMQEKLFF

v_gene: TRBV10-3
j_gene: TRBJ2-3
abundance: many
CDR3aa: CAISPRGSTDTQYF

v_gene: TRBV7-2
j_gene: TRBJ2-1
abundance: NA
CDR3aa: CASRPPGGSRNEQFF

v_gene: TRBV7-9
j_gene: TRBJ2-7
abundance: NA
CDR3aa: CASSFTSGSINEQYF

v_gene: TRBV18
j_gene: TRBJ2-3
abundance: many
CDR3aa: CASSPPGGLGTDTQYF

v_gene: TRBV2
j_gene: TRBJ2-1
abundance: few
CDR3aa: CASSRTGDFYNEQFF

v_gene: TRBV7-6
j_gene: TRBJ1-1
abundance: many
CDR3aa: CASSNQGQLEAFF

v_gene: TRBV20-1
j_gene: TRBJ2-4
abundance: NA
CDR3aa: CSARGQGAKNIQYF

v_gene: TRBV18
j_gene: TRBJ2-7
abundance: many
CDR3aa: CASSSTEAYEQYF

v_gene: TRBV10-3
j_gene: TRBJ2-1
abundance: many
CDR3aa: CAISGSGSGSYNEQFF

v_gene: TRBV12-3/TRBV12-4
j_gene: TRBJ1-1
abundance: many
CDR3aa: CASGRTENTEAFF